This is a list of T cell receptor beta chains from one sample in a study of Ad26.COV2.S vaccination and SARS-CoV-2 variants. The method was immunoSEQ multiplex PCR; TCRdb's version includes in-frame clones alone and lacks a portion of them. The sample includes under 550,000 clones, about 93% of them seen just once. Material: peripheral blood, obtained in a trial of Ad26.COV2.S vaccine versus placebo. These receptors all stem from a person between 18 and 65 years old who received the Ad26.COV2.S COVID-19 vaccine or a placebo. Each CDR3 is given with its conserved first and last residue. Each record gives: CDR3 length, V gene, clone size, J gene, D gene, CDR3 protein, CDR3 DNA. D genes are given only for firm matches. Not every row has a clone size; where given, it reads once, few, many or a size class.

cdr3_length: 21
v_call: TRBV1
clone_size: once
j_call: TRBJ2-4
d_call: .
cdr3_aa: CTSSQDETGDLTSGVKNIQYF
cdr3_nt: TGCACCAGCAGCCAAGATGAGACAGGGGATTTGACTAGCGGGGTCAAAAACATTCAGTACTTC

cdr3_length: 13
v_call: TRBV25-1
clone_size: .
j_call: TRBJ2-5
d_call: .
cdr3_aa: CASSSSGAETQYF
cdr3_nt: TGTGCCAGCAGTTCCTCCGGGGCGGAGACCCAGTACTTC

cdr3_length: 14
v_call: TRBV28
clone_size: .
j_call: TRBJ1-2
d_call: .
cdr3_aa: CASSPRTYDYGYTF
cdr3_nt: TGTGCCAGCAGTCCCCGGACCTACGATTATGGCTACACCTTC

cdr3_length: 17
v_call: TRBV6-4
clone_size: few
j_call: TRBJ2-7
d_call: TRBD2
cdr3_aa: CASRPTSGRSRFNEQYF
cdr3_nt: TGTGCCAGCAGGCCCACTAGCGGGAGGTCTAGGTTCAACGAGCAGTACTTC

cdr3_length: 11
v_call: TRBV19
clone_size: .
j_call: TRBJ1-1
d_call: .
cdr3_aa: CASSIVTEAFF
cdr3_nt: TGTGCCAGTAGTATCGTCACTGAAGCTTTCTTT

cdr3_length: 16
v_call: TRBV9
clone_size: .
j_call: TRBJ2-1
d_call: TRBD1
cdr3_aa: CASSQDRGSPYNEQFF
cdr3_nt: TGTGCCAGCAGCCAGGACAGGGGGAGCCCCTACAATGAGCAGTTCTTC

cdr3_length: 13
v_call: TRBV5-6
clone_size: .
j_call: TRBJ2-1
d_call: .
cdr3_aa: CASSLGPYNEQFF
cdr3_nt: TGTGCCAGCAGCTTGGGACCTTACAATGAGCAGTTCTTC

cdr3_length: 16
v_call: TRBV27
clone_size: .
j_call: TRBJ2-2
d_call: TRBD2
cdr3_aa: CASSLHSGSSGGELFF
cdr3_nt: TGTGCCAGCAGTCTTCATAGCGGGAGTTCCGGCGGGGAGCTGTTTTTT

cdr3_length: 13
v_call: TRBV6-2/TRBV6-3
clone_size: .
j_call: TRBJ2-7
d_call: .
cdr3_aa: CASSRQASYEQYF
cdr3_nt: TGTGCCAGCAGCCGACAGGCTTCCTACGAGCAGTACTTC

cdr3_length: 15
v_call: TRBV28
clone_size: .
j_call: TRBJ2-3
d_call: .
cdr3_aa: CASSPRQGLTDTQYF
cdr3_nt: TGTGCCAGCAGCCCGAGACAGGGACTCACAGATACGCAGTATTTT

cdr3_length: 13
v_call: TRBV28
clone_size: .
j_call: TRBJ1-2
d_call: TRBD1
cdr3_aa: CASSMTGEFGYTF
cdr3_nt: TGTGCCAGCAGCATGACAGGGGAGTTTGGCTACACCTTC

cdr3_length: 15
v_call: TRBV7-3
clone_size: .
j_call: TRBJ2-7
d_call: TRBD2
cdr3_aa: CASSFLPGGSYEQYF
cdr3_nt: TGTGCCAGCAGCTTTTTGCCGGGGGGATCCTACGAGCAGTACTTC